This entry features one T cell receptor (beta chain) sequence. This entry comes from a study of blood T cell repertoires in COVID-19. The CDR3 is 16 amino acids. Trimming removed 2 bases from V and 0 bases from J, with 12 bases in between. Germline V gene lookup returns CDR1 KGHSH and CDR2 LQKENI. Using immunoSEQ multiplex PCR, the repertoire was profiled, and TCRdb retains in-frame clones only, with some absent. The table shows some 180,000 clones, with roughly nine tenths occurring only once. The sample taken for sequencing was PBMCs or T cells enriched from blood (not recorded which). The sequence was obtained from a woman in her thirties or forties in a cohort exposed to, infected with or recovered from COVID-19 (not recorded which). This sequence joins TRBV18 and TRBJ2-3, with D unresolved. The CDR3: CASSPRLPSSTDTQYF. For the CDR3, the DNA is TGTGCCAGCTCACCAAGACTGCCTTCTAGCACAGATACGCAGTATTTT. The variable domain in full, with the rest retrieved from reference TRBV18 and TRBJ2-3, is NAGVMQNPRHLVRRRGQEARLRCSPMKGHSHVYWYRQLPEEGLKFMVYLQKENIIDESGMPKERFSAEFPKEGPSILRIQQVVRGDSAAYFCASSPRLPSSTDTQYFGPGTRLTVL.